This TCR beta chain was observed in a study of T cells of healthy individuals. This clonotype has ten or more counts. TCRdb passed the 5' RACE reads through MiXCR, listing each CDR3 protein once. The sample lists 85,000 to 100,000 distinct CDR3 sequences, approximately 15% occurring once. The CDR3 is made up of 16 amino acids. Germline CDR1 MRHNA, CDR2 SNTAGT. V trimming: 5 bases; J trimming: 7 bases; junction bases outside the gene matches: 12. The chain employs TRBV6-4 and TRBJ2-1, with 9 bases aligning to TRBD1. This TCR derives from a human donor in good health. Written as DNA, the CDR3 is TGTGCCAGCAGTCACCGCCCGGGACAGGGTAGGAATGAGCAGTTCTTC. Translated: CASSHRPGQGRNEQFF.